The 14 T cell receptor beta chains listed next were all sequenced from one sample in a study of blood T cell repertoires in COVID-19. This table comes from immunoSEQ multiplex PCR, and its TCRdb copy is limited to in-frame clones, with some not included. The table lists around 130,000 clones, about 87% of them singletons. Sequencing was performed on peripheral blood. Receptor source: a woman aged 55-70 years with acute or convalescent COVID-19.

This chain connects TRBV30 to TRBJ1-1; no clear D gene. Germline lookup yields CDR1 GTSNPN and CDR2 SVGIG (reference sequence). Trimming took off 0 bases at V and 5 bases at J, with 10 bases between the two ends. This CDR3 is 13 amino acids long. The CDR3 bases are TGTGCCTGGAGTGTCGTTTCCGGGACTGAAGCTTTCTTT. Its translation: CAWSVVSGTEAFF.

In its sample, this clone was seen a few times. The chain carries TRBV6-5 and TRBJ2-4; tentatively, D is TRBD2 (6 bases). V lost 7 bases to trimming and J lost 0 bases, with 10 bases between them. This CDR3 contains 14 residues. From germline, CDR1 is MNHEY and CDR2 SVGAGI. The CDR3 nucleotides are TGTGCCAGCACTGGAGGGCAAGCCAAAAACATTCAGTACTTC. This translates into CASTGGQAKNIQYF.

CDR3 sequence (DNA): TGTGCCAGCAGCCGCCAGGGTTTTAGGGACACTGAAGCTTTCTTT. Protein: CASSRQGFRDTEAFF. J is TRBJ1-1 and V is TRBV7-2; maybe TRBD1 (5 bases). The V end was cut by 5 bases, the J end by 3 bases, with 16 bases between. Germline CDR1 is SGHTA and CDR2 is FQGNSA. The CDR3 is 15 amino acids. The whole variable domain, filled in from reference TRBV7-2 and TRBJ1-1, reads GAGVSQSPSNKVTEKGKDVELRCDPISGHTALYWYRQSLGQGLEFLIYFQGNSAPDKSGLPSDRFSAERTGGSVSTLTIQRTQQEDSAVYLCASSRQGFRDTEAFFGQGTRLTVV.

This chain uses TRBV29-1 with TRBJ2-1; tentatively, D is TRBD1 (5 bases). Looked up from germline, CDR1 is SQVTM and CDR2 is ANQGSEA. V was pared by 4 bases and J by 9 bases, with 16 bases between. The length of the CDR3 is 13 residues. The CDR3 DNA reads TGCAGCGTTGGGCGTAGTCAGGGCATTGAGCAGTTCTTC. This translates into CSVGRSQGIEQFF.

The chain uses TRBV7-5 and TRBJ1-5; no check of the table's D call, TRBD1, against the DNA was made. TRBV7-5 is recorded as a pseudogene. This CDR3 contains 17 residues. The chain's CDR3 is CARSLGGQGVGNQPQHF. DNA of the CDR3: TGTGCCAGAAGCTTAGGGGGACAGGGAGTGGGGAATCAGCCCCAGCATTTT.

The chain combines TRBV10-1 with TRBJ2-2; D possibly corresponds to TRBD2 (5 bases). In germline, CDR1 is WNHNN, CDR2 SYGVQD (reference sequence). The CDR3 length is 15 residues. V lost 0 bases, J lost 3 bases, and 8 bases lay in between. CDR3 nucleotide sequence: TGCGCCAGCAGTGAGTCTTGGGGAGACACCGGGGAGCTGTTTTTT. This codes for CASSESWGDTGELFF.

The chain is built from TRBV25-1 and TRBJ2-1; 11 bases align to TRBD2. Germline V CDR1 and CDR2: MGHDK, SYGVNS. V was clipped by 5 bases and J by 6 bases; unmatched bases: 9. The CDR3 loop spans 16 amino acids. The CDR3 sequence is CASSPELAGGSNEQFF. CDR3 bases: TGTGCCAGCAGTCCAGAGCTAGCGGGAGGAAGCAATGAGCAGTTCTTC.

The chain recombines TRBV7-9 with TRBJ1-6; the D gene is possibly TRBD1 (5 bases). The germline V gene encodes CDR1 SEHNR and CDR2 FQNEAQ (reference sequence). CDR3 size: 13 residues. Between the trimmed V and J ends, which lost 3 bases and 9 bases, there was a span of 9 bases. The CDR3 sequence is CASSLTESSPLHF. DNA for the CDR3: TGTGCCAGCAGCTTGACAGAGAGTTCACCCCTCCACTTT.

The chain couples TRBV21-1 to TRBJ1-1; the table's D gene call, TRBD1, was not cross checked with the DNA. TRBV21-1 constitutes a pseudogene. There are 17 residues in the CDR3. The CDR3 loop is CASSKESAYRGGSEAFF. CDR3 DNA: TGTGCCAGCAGCAAAGAATCCGCGTACAGGGGAGGATCTGAAGCTTTCTTT.

The chain links TRBV3-1 (or the pseudogene TRBV3-2) to TRBJ1-2, with D perhaps TRBD1 (6 bases). V was cut by 6 bases and J by 2 bases, with 10 bases left in between. Germline V gene data show CDR1 as LGHDT and CDR2 as YNNKEL (reference sequence). The CDR3 is made up of 13 amino acids. The CDR3 region is CASRSGHNYGYTF. CDR3 bases: TGTGCCAGCAGATCGGGACACAACTATGGCTACACCTTC.

The chain is built from TRBV5-1 and TRBJ2-1, with 15 bases fitting TRBD2. The trim removed 3 bases at V and 0 bases at J, leaving 7 bases unmatched. This CDR3 is built from 19 residues. Per germline, CDR1 SGHRS and CDR2 YFSETQ. The DNA for the CDR3 is TGCGCCAGCAGCTCGGGACTAGCGGGAGGTTCGAGCTCCTACAATGAGCAGTTCTTC. Translated: CASSSGLAGGSSSYNEQFF.

V usage is TRBV9 and J usage is TRBJ2-2, with TRBD1 as a possible D gene (6 bases). The CDR3 extends over 15 amino acids. Germline CDR1 is SGDLS and CDR2 is YYNGEE. V was pared by 3 bases and J by 2 bases, with 11 bases between. The CDR3 region is CASSAGTPNTGELFF. CDR3 bases: TGTGCCAGCAGCGCCGGGACACCTAACACCGGGGAGCTGTTTTTT. Full variable domain (rest looked up from reference TRBV9 and TRBJ2-2): DSGVTQTPKHLITATGQRVTLRCSPRSGDLSVYWYQQSLDQGLQFLIQYYNGEERAKGNILERFSAQQFPDLHSELNLSSLELGDSALYFCASSAGTPNTGELFFGEGSRLTVL.

This chain connects TRBV11-3 to TRBJ2-1; TRBD2 agrees at 12 bases. After removal of 6 bases from V and 4 bases from J, the junction contained 4 bases not matched to a gene. Per the germline V gene, CDR1 is SGHNT and CDR2 is YENEEA. This CDR3 contains 15 residues. The CDR3 DNA is TGTGCCAGCAGTGAGCTAGCGGGAGGGTACAATGAGCAGTTCTTC. It is translated as CASSELAGGYNEQFF.

This clone was observed once. The chain recombines TRBV5-1 with TRBJ2-7, with 7 bases fitting TRBD2. Germline trimming cut 4 bases from V and 1 base from J; bases unmatched to any gene: 5. The CDR3 sequence is 14 residues long. CDR1 and CDR2 from the germline V gene are SGHRS and YFSETQ. Here the CDR3 DNA reads TGCGCCAGCAGCCAGGGACTAATTTCCTACGAGCAGTACTTC. Residues: CASSQGLISYEQYF. Complete variable domain (other parts from reference TRBV5-1 and TRBJ2-7): KAGVTQTPRYLIKTRGQQVTLSCSPISGHRSVSWYQQTPGQGLQFLFEYFSETQRNKGNFPGRFSGRQFSNSRSEMNVSTLELGDSALYLCASSQGLISYEQYFGPGTRLTVT.